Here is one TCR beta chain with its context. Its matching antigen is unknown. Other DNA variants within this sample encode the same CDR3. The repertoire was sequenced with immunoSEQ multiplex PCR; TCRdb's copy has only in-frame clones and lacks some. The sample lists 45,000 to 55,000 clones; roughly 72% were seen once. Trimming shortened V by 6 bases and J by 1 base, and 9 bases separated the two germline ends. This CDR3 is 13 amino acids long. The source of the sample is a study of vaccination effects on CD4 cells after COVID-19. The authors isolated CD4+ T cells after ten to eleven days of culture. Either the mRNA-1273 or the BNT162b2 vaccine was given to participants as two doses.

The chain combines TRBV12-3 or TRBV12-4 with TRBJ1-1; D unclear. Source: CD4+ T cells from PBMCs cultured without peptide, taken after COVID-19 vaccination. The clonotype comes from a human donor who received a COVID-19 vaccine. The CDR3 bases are TGTGCCAGCAGCCTACAAGGGAACACTGAAGCTTTCTTT. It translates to CASSLQGNTEAFF.